These 14 T cell receptor beta chains were sequenced from one sample in a study of T cell responses to AZD1222 COVID-19 vaccine. Sequenced by immunoSEQ multiplex PCR; TCRdb stores in-frame clones only, minus some. Of tens of thousands of clones listed, nearly 90% are singletons. Material: peripheral blood, obtained 28 days after the second AZD1222 dose. These receptors came from an adult who received the AZD1222 COVID-19 vaccine.

The chain joins TRBV5-1 to TRBJ2-7; a possible D gene is TRBD1 (6 bases). CDR1 SGHRS and CDR2 YFSETQ come from the germline V gene. The V gene lost 0 bases and the J gene lost 3 bases, with 10 bases spanning the gap. The CDR3 contains 14 residues. The DNA of the CDR3 is TGCGCCAGCAGCTTGGGGGGGACACTCTACGAGCAGTACTTC. Amino acid sequence: CASSLGGTLYEQYF.

The chain links TRBV6-5 to TRBJ2-7; 9 bases line up with TRBD1. The CDR3 contains 16 residues. Losses at the gene ends were 4 bases for V and 7 bases for J; bases not matched to a gene: 14. Looked up from germline, CDR1 is MNHEY and CDR2 is SVGAGI. The CDR3 loop is CASSSDRDRAFGEQYF. DNA for the CDR3: TGTGCCAGCAGTTCCGACCGGGACAGGGCCTTTGGGGAGCAGTACTTC.

The chain joins TRBV19 to TRBJ1-1; a possible D gene is TRBD1 (6 bases). Trimming pared 3 bases from V and 6 bases from J, leaving 11 bases between. This CDR3 is built from 13 residues. Germline CDR1 and CDR2: LNHDA and SQIVND (reference sequence). The CDR3 here is CASSMRGGSEAFF. The CDR3, as DNA: TGTGCCAGTAGTATGCGAGGGGGTTCTGAAGCTTTCTTT. The full variable domain, its missing parts supplied by reference TRBV19 and TRBJ1-1, is DGGITQSPKYLFRKEGQNVTLSCEQNLNHDAMYWYRQDPGQGLRLIYYSQIVNDFQKGDIAEGYSVSREKKESFPLTVTSAQKNPTAFYLCASSMRGGSEAFFGQGTRLTVV.

CDR3 protein: CASSLYQAGYTF. CDR3 DNA sequence: TGTGCCAGCAGTTTATACCAAGCGGGCTACACCTTC. The chain uses TRBV28 and TRBJ1-2; no clear D. Per the germline V gene, CDR1 is MDHEN and CDR2 is SYDVKM. The CDR3 length is 12 residues. Trimming stripped 1 base from V and 8 bases from J, with 8 bases between.

This clone was detected only once. The chain recombines TRBV9 with TRBJ2-7, with a tentative D call TRBD2 (6 bases). The CDR3 has 12 amino acids. CDR1 is SGDLS and CDR2 is YYNGEE in the germline V gene. V gave up 0 bases and J gave up 7 bases, with 8 bases separating them. CDR3: CASSVVGGEQYF. CDR3 in DNA: TGTGCCAGCAGCGTAGTCGGGGGAGAGCAGTACTTC.

The sample holds a few counts of this clone. The chain joins TRBV29-1 to TRBJ2-4; D ambiguous. In germline, CDR1 is SQVTM, CDR2 ANQGSEA. The CDR3 length is 15 residues. Trimming took off 0 bases at V and 0 bases at J, with 9 bases between the two ends. In DNA, the CDR3 is TGCAGCGTTGAAGATATGGCCCTAGCCAAAAACATTCAGTACTTC. This gives the protein CSVEDMALAKNIQYF.

The chain has TRBV30 and TRBJ1-2; no clear D gene. Germline V lookup: CDR1 GTSNPN, CDR2 SVGIG (reference sequence). Trimming shortened V by 2 bases and J by 8 bases, and 9 bases separated the two germline ends. This CDR3 has 11 residues. DNA for the CDR3: TGTGCCTGGAGTTCCTTTAGGGGCTACACCTTC. Amino acid sequence: CAWSSFRGYTF.

V usage is TRBV3-1 (or the pseudogene TRBV3-2) and J usage is TRBJ1-2; D perhaps matches TRBD1 (6 bases). The CDR3 length is 14 residues. V was shortened by 4 bases and J by 5 bases, with 14 bases between the two germline ends. CDR1 and CDR2 from the germline V gene are LGHDT and YNNKEL (reference sequence). This CDR3 reads CASSPFPDSYGYTF. As DNA, the CDR3 is TGTGCCAGCAGCCCATTCCCGGACAGTTATGGCTACACCTTC.

This clone was recorded once. CDR3 sequence: CASSLALGNSGNTIYF. The CDR3 DNA is TGTGCCAGCAGCTTAGCCCTAGGGAACTCTGGAAACACCATATATTTT. This chain connects TRBV7-9 to TRBJ1-3; D gene uncertain. Germline-derived CDR1 and CDR2 are SEHNR and FQNEAQ (reference sequence). The CDR3 is 16 residues long. V gave up 0 bases and J gave up 0 bases, with 9 bases separating them.

This clone was observed a handful of times. The gene calls are TRBV9 and TRBJ1-5; maybe TRBD1 (6 bases). The CDR3 spans 15 residues. Germline CDR1 SGDLS, CDR2 YYNGEE. Trimming stripped 3 bases from V and 7 bases from J, with 17 bases between. CDR3 residues: CASSAQGSMGQPQHF. The CDR3 DNA sequence: TGTGCCAGCAGCGCACAGGGCTCCATGGGACAGCCCCAGCATTTT.

The chain uses TRBV7-3 and TRBJ2-7; the match to TRBD2 covers 10 bases. CDR1 is SGHTA, CDR2 FQGTGA, per germline. The CDR3 has 19 residues. V gave up 6 bases and J gave up 4 bases; unmatched junction bases: 21. In DNA, the CDR3 is TGTGCCAGCAGTCGAGCTGGTTGGGCCCTAGCGGGAGTGGGTTACGAGCAGTACTTC. Its protein is CASSRAGWALAGVGYEQYF.

This clone has only a few counts. V gene TRBV29-1 combines with J gene TRBJ1-1; TRBD1 matches 7 bases. Trimming removed 5 bases from V and 4 bases from J; junction bases left unmatched: 7. Germline V gives CDR1 SQVTM, CDR2 ANQGSEA. This CDR3 region has 13 residues. CDR3 amino acids: CSVQTGTGTEAFF. The CDR3 DNA follows: TGCAGCGTTCAGACAGGGACTGGCACTGAAGCTTTCTTT.

The chain carries TRBV7-2 and TRBJ2-3; D possibly corresponds to TRBD2 (5 bases). The V gene lost 1 base and the J gene lost 0 bases, with 11 bases spanning the gap. The V gene's germline CDR1 is SGHTA and CDR2 FQGNSA. This CDR3 region has 16 residues. CDR3: CASSLGAGSSTDTQYF. In DNA, the CDR3 is TGTGCCAGCAGCTTAGGGGCGGGCTCTAGCACAGATACGCAGTATTTT.

The CDR3 DNA is TGTGCCAGCTCTGGAGGGCCCACAGATACGCAGTATTTT. The encoded protein is CASSGGPTDTQYF. The V call is TRBV18, the J call TRBJ2-3, with D tentatively TRBD2 (6 bases). This CDR3 has 13 amino acids. Per the germline V gene, CDR1 is KGHSH and CDR2 is LQKENI. Trimming removed 6 bases from V and 2 bases from J, with 9 bases in between.